Presented here are 19 T cell receptor beta chains from one specimen sequenced in a study of CD8+ T cells in alopecia areata. Extracted RNA was reverse transcribed into cDNA, the sequencing template. Profiling relied on immunoSEQ multiplex PCR, and the TCRdb table lists in-frame clones only, not all of them. The data hold under 150,000 clones, with approximately 60% observed a single time. Stated treatment: oral pan-JAK inhibitor, 5-10 mg twice daily. Sequences were derived from CD4+ T cells sorted from blood, sampled at week 4, from a patient treated with tofacitinib. All receptors derive from a human donor with alopecia areata.

The gene calls are TRBV25-1 and TRBJ1-5, with 7 bases that match TRBD1. Per the germline V gene, CDR1 is MGHDK and CDR2 is SYGVNS. The CDR3 runs 13 residues. V lost 2 bases to trimming and J lost 9 bases; unmatched junction nucleotides: 4. CDR3: CASSEQTGLPQHF. The CDR3 region has the DNA TGTGCCAGCAGTGAACAGACAGGGCTGCCCCAGCATTTT.

This chain connects TRBV6-1 to TRBJ2-5, with 7 bases identical to TRBD2. The CDR3 has 14 residues. Germline trimming cut 8 bases from V and 4 bases from J; bases unmatched to any gene: 10. Germline V lookup: CDR1 MNHNS, CDR2 SASEGT. In DNA, the CDR3 is TGTGCCAGCCAGGGCGGGGGACTCGCAGAGACCCAGTACTTC. Its protein product is CASQGGGLAETQYF.

The chain employs TRBV29-1 and TRBJ1-5, with 8 bases matching TRBD1. This CDR3 contains 13 residues. Germline CDR1 SQVTM, CDR2 ANQGSEA. The J segment lost 2 bases and the V segment lost 6 bases, leaving 3 bases of the junction unmatched. The CDR3 coding sequence is TGCAGCGTAGGACAGGGTGGCAATCAGCCCCAGCATTTT. Protein product: CSVGQGGNQPQHF.

There are a few counts of this clone. The chain joins TRBV29-1 to TRBJ2-3, with 9 bases that match TRBD1. Germline V gives CDR1 SQVTM, CDR2 ANQGSEA. The J segment lost 1 base and the V segment lost 6 bases, leaving 5 bases of the junction unmatched. The CDR3 is 14 amino acids. Here the CDR3 DNA reads TGCAGCGTGGGGGACAGGGCCCGCACAGATACGCAGTATTTT. Its translation: CSVGDRARTDTQYF.

The chain recombines TRBV19 with TRBJ2-6; no clear D. The V end lost 7 bases, the J end lost 0 bases, and 10 bases lay between the germline ends. Germline V gives CDR1 LNHDA, CDR2 SQIVND (reference sequence). The CDR3 is made up of 15 amino acids. This CDR3 is CASISPTSGANVLTF. The CDR3 coding sequence is TGTGCCAGTATTTCCCCGACCTCTGGGGCCAACGTCCTGACTTTC.

The CDR3 sequence is CASSSGTSYEQYF. The DNA for the CDR3 is TGTGCCAGCAGCTCCGGGACCTCCTACGAGCAGTACTTC. The rearrangement uses TRBV7-9 and TRBJ2-7; D possibly uses TRBD1 or TRBD2 (5 bases each). Germline V CDR1 and CDR2: SEHNR, FQNEAQ (reference sequence). This CDR3 spans 13 amino acids. V lost 4 bases to trimming and J lost 0 bases, with 7 bases between them.

This clone has a handful of counts. The rearrangement joins TRBV7-9 to TRBJ2-7; a possible D gene is TRBD1 (6 bases). The V end lost 4 bases, the J end lost 2 bases, and 9 bases lay between the germline ends. Looked up from germline, CDR1 is SEHNR and CDR2 is FQNEAQ (reference sequence). There are 13 residues in the CDR3. CDR3 sequence (DNA): TGTGCCAGCAGCTCGACAGGAGCCTACGAGCAGTACTTC. It yields the protein CASSSTGAYEQYF.

V gene TRBV18 combines with J gene TRBJ2-7, with D perhaps matching TRBD2 (6 bases). The germline CDR1 and CDR2 sequences are KGHSH and LQKENI. This CDR3 is built from 15 residues. Trimming cost V 0 bases and J 5 bases, with 14 bases left between them. CDR3 nucleotide sequence: TGTGCCAGCTCACCACCGGTAATAGGCGGGGACGAGCAGTACTTC. Protein sequence: CASSPPVIGGDEQYF.

This clone was seen more than once but under ten times. The chain recombines TRBV6-1 with TRBJ2-1; 10 bases are a match to TRBD1. The germline gives CDR1 MNHNS, CDR2 SASEGT. This CDR3 spans 16 amino acids. The ends lost 2 bases at V and 3 bases at J; junction bases unmatched: 4. The CDR3 loop is CASSELGQGSYNEQFF. CDR3 coding DNA: TGTGCCAGCAGTGAATTGGGACAGGGGAGCTACAATGAGCAGTTCTTC.

This sequence joins TRBV29-1 and TRBJ2-2, with D perhaps matching TRBD1 (5 bases). V dropped 5 bases and J dropped 4 bases, with 14 bases sitting between them. CDR3 length equals 14 residues. The germline V gene encodes CDR1 SQVTM and CDR2 ANQGSEA. For the CDR3, the DNA is TGCAGCGTTCGGGCAGGGCGAGGCACCGGGGAGCTGTTTTTT. Residues: CSVRAGRGTGELFF.

This clone was detected only once. This chain connects TRBV15 to TRBJ2-3; TRBD2 aligns across 16 bases. The germline V gene has CDR1 LNHNV and CDR2 YYDKDF (reference sequence). The CDR3 contains 16 residues. V lost 4 bases and J lost 4; bases outside the gene matches: 2. The DNA for the CDR3 is TGTGCCACCAGCATTGGGACTAGCGGGAGGGCAGATACGCAGTATTTT. This encodes CATSIGTSGRADTQYF.

J is TRBJ1-6 and V is TRBV18, with D perhaps TRBD1 (6 bases). The CDR3 spans 14 residues. V gave up 5 bases and J gave up 7 bases, with 12 bases separating them. CDR1 is KGHSH and CDR2 is LQKENI in the germline V gene. CDR3 DNA: TGTGCCAGCTCAGAGACAGGAGAAAATTCACCCCTCCACTTT. Encoded protein: CASSETGENSPLHF. The variable domain in full, with the rest retrieved from reference TRBV18 and TRBJ1-6, is NAGVMQNPRHLVRRRGQEARLRCSPMKGHSHVYWYRQLPEEGLKFMVYLQKENIIDESGMPKERFSAEFPKEGPSILRIQQVVRGDSAAYFCASSETGENSPLHFGNGTRLTVT.

The V call is TRBV13, the J call TRBJ2-7; no clear D gene. This CDR3 has 12 residues. From germline, CDR1 is PRHDT and CDR2 FYEKMQ (reference sequence). V was clipped by 1 base and J by 3 bases, with 4 bases between them. CDR3 coding DNA: TGTGCCAGCAGCTTAGTACACTACGAGCAGTACTTC. Protein: CASSLVHYEQYF. Drawing the rest from reference TRBV13 and TRBJ2-7, the complete variable domain is AAGVIQSPRHLIKEKRETATLKCYPIPRHDTVYWYQQGPGQDPQFLISFYEKMQSDKGSIPDRFSAQQFSDYHSELNMSSLELGDSALYFCASSLVHYEQYFGPGTRLTVT.

This clone was counted only a few times. This chain joins TRBV27 and TRBJ2-7; D is unclear. This CDR3 comprises 14 residues. The germline V gene has CDR1 MNHEY and CDR2 SMNVEV (reference sequence). Trimming shortened V by 2 bases and J by 4 bases, and 12 bases separated the two germline ends. Written as DNA, the CDR3 is TGTGCCAGCAGTTTAACCACGGACGGATACGAGCAGTACTTC. This sequence encodes CASSLTTDGYEQYF.

V and J are TRBV25-1 and TRBJ2-1, with D unclear. V was trimmed by 4 bases and J by 5 bases, leaving 15 bases between them. The germline CDR1 and CDR2 sequences are MGHDK and SYGVNS. The CDR3 has 15 residues. The DNA for the CDR3 is TGTGCCAGCAGTGTGGCAGGTGATCAAGACAATGAGCAGTTCTTC. Translating gives CASSVAGDQDNEQFF.

The chain carries TRBV11-2 and TRBJ1-6, with a tentative D call TRBD1 (6 bases). Per the germline V gene, CDR1 is SGHAT and CDR2 is FQNNGV. The V end was cut by 5 bases, the J end by 8 bases, with 7 bases between. This CDR3 spans 12 amino acids. CDR3 in amino acids: CASSPGDSPLHF. The CDR3 DNA reads TGTGCCAGCAGCCCAGGGGATTCACCCCTCCACTTT.

This clone was counted a few times. The chain joins TRBV18 to TRBJ1-2; 7 nucleotides agree with TRBD1. This CDR3 comprises 14 residues. Germline V lookup: CDR1 KGHSH, CDR2 LQKENI. Germline trimming cut 3 bases from V and 8 bases from J; bases unmatched to any gene: 9. The CDR3 DNA follows: TGTGCCAGCTCACCTAACCCGACAGGGCAAGGCTACACCTTC. This codes for CASSPNPTGQGYTF.

This clone was found a few times. The rearrangement joins TRBV30 to TRBJ2-1, with D perhaps matching TRBD2 (6 bases). V shed 3 bases and J shed 7 bases, with 13 bases lying between them. Germline CDR1 reads GTSNPN; CDR2 reads SVGIG (reference sequence). CDR3 length: 13 amino acids. CDR3: CAWRQKAGNEQFF. In DNA form, the CDR3 reads TGTGCCTGGAGGCAAAAGGCGGGAAATGAGCAGTTCTTC.

The genes are TRBV29-1 and TRBJ1-2, with D unresolved. Trimming pared 6 bases from V and 3 bases from J, leaving 14 bases between. In germline, CDR1 is SQVTM, CDR2 ANQGSEA. The CDR3 totals 13 residues. In nucleotides, the CDR3 is TGCAGCGTCAGTTCTAGCATGTACTATGGCTACACCTTC. It specifies CSVSSSMYYGYTF.